This T cell receptor beta chain was sequenced for a study of T cells expressing NK-cell markers. TCRdb re-called the 5' RACE reads; one entry per CDR3 protein, DNA not given. This table holds fewer than 400,000 distinct CDR3 sequences. The CDR3 is made up of 15 amino acids. CDR1 is DFQATT, CDR2 SNEGSKA, per germline (reference sequence). The sample taken for sequencing was blood T cells: a sorted CD56 or NKG2C T cell subset, CD4+ or CD8+ T cells, or bulk PBMC T cells (not recorded which). The chain uses TRBV20-1 and TRBJ1-6. The TCR originated in a man aged 18 to 69 in good health. CDR3 sequence: CSARWASGGNSPLHF.